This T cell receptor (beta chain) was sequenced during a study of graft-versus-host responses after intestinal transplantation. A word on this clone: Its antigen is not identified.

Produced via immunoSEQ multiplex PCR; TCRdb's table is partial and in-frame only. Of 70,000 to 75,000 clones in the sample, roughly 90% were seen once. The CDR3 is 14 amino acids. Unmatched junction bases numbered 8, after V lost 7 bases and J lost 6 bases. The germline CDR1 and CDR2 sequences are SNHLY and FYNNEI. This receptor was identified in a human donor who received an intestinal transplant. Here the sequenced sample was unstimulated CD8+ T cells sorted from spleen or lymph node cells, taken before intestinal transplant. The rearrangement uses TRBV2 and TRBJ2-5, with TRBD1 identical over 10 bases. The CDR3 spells CASTTGQGHQTQYF. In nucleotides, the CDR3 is TGTGCCAGCACTACGGGACAGGGGCACCAGACCCAGTACTTC. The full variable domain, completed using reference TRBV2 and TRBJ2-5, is EPEVTQTPSHQVTQMGQEVILRCVPISNHLYFYWYRQILGQKVEFLVSFYNNEISEKSEIFDDQFSVERPDGSNFTLKIRSTKLEDSAMYFCASTTGQGHQTQYFGPGTRLLVL.